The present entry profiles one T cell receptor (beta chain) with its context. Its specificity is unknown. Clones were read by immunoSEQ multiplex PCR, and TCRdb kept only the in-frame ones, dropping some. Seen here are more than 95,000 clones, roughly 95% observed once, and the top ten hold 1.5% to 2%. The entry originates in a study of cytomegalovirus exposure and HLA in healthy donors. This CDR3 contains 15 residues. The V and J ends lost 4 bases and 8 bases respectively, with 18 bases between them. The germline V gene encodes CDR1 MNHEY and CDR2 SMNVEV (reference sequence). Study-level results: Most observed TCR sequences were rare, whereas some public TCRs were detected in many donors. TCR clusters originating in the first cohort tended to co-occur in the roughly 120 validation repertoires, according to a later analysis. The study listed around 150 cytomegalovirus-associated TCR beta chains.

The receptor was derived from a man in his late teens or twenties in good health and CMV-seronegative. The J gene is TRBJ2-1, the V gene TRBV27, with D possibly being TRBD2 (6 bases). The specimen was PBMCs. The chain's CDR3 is CASSSQVGGSHEQFF. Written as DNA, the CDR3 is TGTGCCAGCAGTTCACAAGTGGGGGGTAGCCATGAGCAGTTCTTC.